The present TCR beta chain was sequenced within a study of T cells in Graves' hyperthyroidism and ophthalmopathy. Regarding the study as a whole: Researchers found most expanded thyroid clonotypes above 0.001 in blood as well.

The table lists this clonotype with many counts. Its antigen is currently unknown. The hyperthyroidism was newly diagnosed and had lasted under 2 months; the patients were aged 18 to 65. The CDR3 extends over 16 amino acids. V lost 0 bases and J lost 0; bases outside the gene matches: 3. Germline loops: CDR1 SGHRS, CDR2 YFSETQ. TCR beta CDR3 regions were amplified from RNA. The primer set for the first-round RT-PCR of the TCR CDR3 was HTBI. TCRdb reprocessed the multiplex PCR reads via MiXCR and lists one record per CDR3 protein. The sample has hundreds of thousands of distinct CDR3 sequences, 15% to 17% seen once.

This rearrangement joins TRBV5-1 to TRBJ1-5, with 7 nucleotides matching TRBD1. The sample was blood. This sequence was found in a woman between 18 and 29 years old with Graves' hyperthyroidism. CDR3 loop: CASSLDGTDSNQPQHF. DNA of the CDR3: TGCGCCAGCAGCTTGGATGGGACAGATAGCAATCAGCCCCAGCATTTT.